A single sample is the source of the 9 T cell receptor beta chains below, sequenced in a study of OX40 agonist ivuxolimab in advanced cancers. TCRdb's table, derived via immunoSEQ multiplex PCR, lists solely in-frame clones and lacks some. Of 50,000 to 55,000 clones in the sample, around 86% are singletons; the top ten hold approximately 2%. The starting material was CD4+ or CD8+ T cells sorted from blood, obtained in a trial of the OX40 agonist ivuxolimab. The origin of the receptors is an adult with an advanced solid tumor such as melanoma, head and neck, liver or kidney cancer.

V and J are TRBV5-6 and TRBJ1-1; D is perhaps TRBD1 (6 bases). Trimming left V 3 bases short and J 4 bases short, with 13 bases between. Germline V gene data show CDR1 as SGHDT and CDR2 as YYEEEE. The CDR3 length is 14 residues. DNA of the CDR3: TGTGCCAGCAGCTCCTGGGGGGCCAGCACTGAAGCTTTCTTT. Amino acid sequence: CASSSWGASTEAFF. Combining the CDR3 with reference TRBV5-6 and TRBJ1-1 gives the whole variable domain DAGVTQSPTHLIKTRGQQVTLRCSPKSGHDTVSWYQQALGQGPQFIFQYYEEEERQRGNFPDRFSGHQFPNYSSELNVNALLLGDSALYLCASSSWGASTEAFFGQGTRLTVV.

This chain uses TRBV7-9 with TRBJ1-4; D is unclear. This CDR3 is built from 13 residues. From germline, CDR1 is SEHNR and CDR2 FQNEAQ (reference sequence). Between the trimmed V and J ends, which lost 1 base and 8 bases, there was a span of 8 bases. The CDR3 here is CASSLGVGEKLFF. The CDR3 region has the DNA TGTGCCAGCAGCTTAGGTGTGGGGGAAAAACTGTTTTTT. Full variable domain (rest looked up from reference TRBV7-9 and TRBJ1-4): DTGVSQNPRHKITKRGQNVTFRCDPISEHNRLYWYRQTLGQGPEFLTYFQNEAQLEKSRLLSDRFSAERPKGSFSTLEIQRTEQGDSAMYLCASSLGVGEKLFFGSGTQLSVL.

J is TRBJ1-1 and V is TRBV28, with 7 bases matching TRBD1. The CDR3 loop spans 14 amino acids. The germline V gene encodes CDR1 MDHEN and CDR2 SYDVKM. With V trimmed by 6 bases and J by 3 bases, 7 bases remained unmatched. DNA for the CDR3: TGTGCCAGCAGCCCCCCAGGGGGTTACACTGAAGCTTTCTTT. This codes for CASSPPGGYTEAFF.

The gene calls are TRBV19 and TRBJ2-7; 8 positions agree with TRBD2. Trimming took 5 bases from V and 12 from J; bases not matched to a gene: 6. The CDR3 consists of 11 residues. Germline V CDR1 and CDR2: LNHDA, SQIVND (reference sequence). The CDR3, as DNA: TGTGCCAGTAGTGTGAGCGGGAGAGTGTACTTC. Its translation is CASSVSGRVYF. Supplemented by reference TRBV19 and TRBJ2-7, the full variable domain reads DGGITQSPKYLFRKEGQNVTLSCEQNLNHDAMYWYRQDPGQGLRLIYYSQIVNDFQKGDIAEGYSVSREKKESFPLTVTSAQKNPTAFYLCASSVSGRVYFGPGTRLTVT.

The chain carries TRBV30 and TRBJ1-4; perhaps TRBD1 as D (5 bases). Germline lookup yields CDR1 GTSNPN and CDR2 SVGIG (reference sequence). V was clipped by 2 bases and J by 5 bases, with 18 bases between them. The CDR3 spans 16 residues. The CDR3 nucleotides are TGTGCCTGGAGTACCCCTACCCCGGCAGGGAATGAAAAACTGTTTTTT. Encoded protein: CAWSTPTPAGNEKLFF.

V is TRBV5-3 and J is TRBJ2-3, with 10 bases fitting TRBD2. TRBV5-3 is identified as an open reading frame with a role that is uncertain. The CDR3 spans 16 residues. V shed 4 bases and J 3 bases; nucleotides not matched to a gene: 8. CDR3 loop: CARSLPASGGTDTQYF. The CDR3 nucleotides are TGTGCCAGAAGCCTCCCTGCTAGCGGGGGAACAGATACGCAGTATTTT.

This chain connects TRBV23-1 to TRBJ2-7, with 8 bases fitting TRBD1. TRBV23-1 is noted as an ORF with a role that remains uncertain. With 6 bases clipped from V and 10 bases from J, the junction kept 17 bases outside the gene matches. CDR3 length equals 15 residues. CDR3 nucleotides: TGCGCCAGCAGCCAGGGGGCGGTGGCCCTCCCCACCCAGTACGTC. This translates into CASSQGAVALPTQYV.

This chain links TRBV10-3 with TRBJ1-6; no clear D. Looked up from germline, CDR1 is ENHRY and CDR2 is SYGVKD. Trimming shortened V by 0 bases and J by 6 bases, and 6 bases separated the two germline ends. The CDR3 has 14 residues. This chain's CDR3 is CAISESMGNSPLHF. The CDR3 DNA is TGTGCCATCAGTGAGTCAATGGGTAATTCACCCCTCCACTTT.

This rearrangement joins TRBV21-1 to TRBJ1-5. TRBV21-1 has pseudogene status. CDR3 size: 12 residues. The CDR3 protein is CASRRMNQPQHF. In nucleotides, the CDR3 is TGTGCCAGCAGACGTATGAATCAGCCCCAGCATTTT.